The clone carrying this T cell receptor (beta chain) was seen only a few times. The sample originates from a study of blood T cell repertoires in COVID-19. Overall study context: PBMCs, B-cell-depleted T cells, or T cells were the source of the cDNA or gDNA that made up the material.

This CDR3 has 14 residues. Germline V gene sequence: CDR1 LGHDT, CDR2 YNNKEL (reference sequence). With 5 bases removed from V and 2 bases from J, the gap between germline ends came to 13 bases. Seattle's cohort entered during active infection and was followed longitudinally. Original data processing: By means of reference gene primer amplification, nucleated cell counts were estimated. Produced via immunoSEQ multiplex PCR; TCRdb's table is partial and in-frame only. V and J calls and clone size are as listed in that table; D and trimming were resolved from the DNA. The table has 90,000 or so clones, around 88% seen once; the top ten hold about 17%.

This clonotype originated in a woman aged 55-70 years with COVID-19, enrolled during active disease. Sequencing input: peripheral blood. The chain couples TRBV3-1 (or the pseudogene TRBV3-2) to TRBJ2-7; maybe TRBD1 (5 bases). The CDR3 region has the DNA TGTGCCAGCAGCGGGCCCCCAGGGCCCTACGAGCAGTACTTC. This translates into CASSGPPGPYEQYF.